The 19 T cell receptor beta chains below come from one sample, sequenced in a study of blood T cell repertoires in COVID-19 (dated by TCRdb to 2018 to 2021). The receptor library was made with the immunoSEQ multiplex PCR assay. TCRdb provides this immuneACCESS table in a form limited to in-frame rearrangements. Some clones are lacking; in checked studies, under half of them reflect an unresolved V gene, and why the rest are absent is not known. The sample table contains 250,000 to 400,000 clones; only one count was recorded for 85% to 90% of them. Of the sample, less than 3% falls within the top ten clones. Sequencing was carried out using peripheral blood. Receptors originate from a woman aged 25 to 45 with COVID-19, enrolled during active disease.

This clone was detected only a few times. This chain links TRBV7-8 with TRBJ2-7; TRBD2 matches at 8 bases. Unmatched junction bases numbered 10, after V lost 3 bases and J lost 0 bases. The length of the CDR3 is 17 residues. Germline lookup yields CDR1 SGHVS and CDR2 FQNEAQ. The CDR3 reads CASSFQATSGSSYEQYF. CDR3 sequence (DNA): TGTGCCAGCAGCTTTCAGGCGACAAGCGGGAGCTCCTACGAGCAGTACTTC. The full variable domain, with the rest looked up from reference TRBV7-8 and TRBJ2-7, is GAGVSQSPRYKVAKRGQDVALRCDPISGHVSLFWYQQALGQGPEFLTYFQNEAQLDKSGLPSDRFFAERPEGSVSTLKIQRTQQEDSAVYLCASSFQATSGSSYEQYFGPGTRLTVT.

The chain recombines TRBV5-1 with TRBJ1-1; TRBD1 agrees at 8 bases. Trimming cost V 4 bases and J 4 bases; bases outside gene matches: 9. CDR3 length equals 15 residues. From germline, CDR1 is SGHRS and CDR2 YFSETQ. CDR3 amino acids: CASSLWTGQGTEAFF. CDR3 bases: TGCGCCAGCAGCCTATGGACAGGGCAAGGCACTGAAGCTTTCTTT.

The rearrangement uses TRBV9 and TRBJ1-5; TRBD1 agrees at 9 bases. The CDR3 is made up of 15 amino acids. In germline, CDR1 is SGDLS, CDR2 YYNGEE. V lost 3 bases and J lost 3; bases outside the gene matches: 4. As DNA, the CDR3 is TGTGCCAGCAGCGCCGGGACAGGGAACAATCAGCCCCAGCATTTT. Protein product: CASSAGTGNNQPQHF.

The genes are TRBV2 and TRBJ2-1; D is ambiguous. The CDR3 spans 15 residues. Trimming removed 1 base at V and 1 base at J, with 8 bases between. Germline CDR1 SNHLY, CDR2 FYNNEI. For the CDR3, the DNA is TGTGCCAGCAGTGAAGACTCCTATTCCTACAATGAGCAGTTCTTC. Translated, it gives CASSEDSYSYNEQFF.

J is TRBJ1-3 and V is TRBV4-1; possible D gene TRBD1, 5 bases. CDR1 and CDR2 from the germline V gene are MGHRA and YSYEKL. CDR3 length: 16 amino acids. V was shortened by 2 bases and J by 1 base, with 12 bases between the two germline ends. CDR3: CASSQTPTESGNTIYF. CDR3 nucleotide sequence: TGCGCCAGCAGCCAAACCCCGACAGAGTCTGGAAACACCATATATTTT.

This clone was recorded a few times. The V and J genes are TRBV30 and TRBJ1-4; D call uncertain. In germline, CDR1 is GTSNPN, CDR2 SVGIG (reference sequence). CDR3 length: 12 amino acids. The V end was cut by 4 bases, the J end by 7 bases, with 10 bases between. The CDR3 spells CAWMASFEKLFF. The CDR3 nucleotides are TGTGCCTGGATGGCTAGCTTTGAAAAACTGTTTTTT.

The J gene is TRBJ1-3, the V gene TRBV2, with TRBD1 identical over 8 bases. Germline values: CDR1 SNHLY, CDR2 FYNNEI. CDR3 length equals 17 residues. V trimming: 4 bases; J trimming: 0 bases; junction bases outside the gene matches: 8. The CDR3 loop is CASSGDRGPLSGNTIYF. In nucleotides, the CDR3 is TGTGCCAGCAGTGGCGACAGGGGCCCTCTCTCTGGAAACACCATATATTTT.

This clone was picked up one time. The chain links TRBV30 to TRBJ1-1, with D possibly matching TRBD1 (5 bases). This CDR3 contains 11 residues. Trimming pared 5 bases from V and 6 bases from J, leaving 10 bases between. CDR1 GTSNPN and CDR2 SVGIG come from the germline V gene (reference sequence). This CDR3 reads CAWVPGAEAFF. The CDR3 coding sequence is TGTGCCTGGGTCCCGGGGGCTGAAGCTTTCTTT.

This chain joins TRBV7-2 and TRBJ1-2; D remains unclear. Trimming removed 4 bases at V and 5 bases at J, with 11 bases between. The V gene's germline CDR1 is SGHTA and CDR2 FQGNSA. This CDR3 comprises 13 residues. This chain's CDR3 is CASSSDFPYGYTF. As DNA, the CDR3 is TGTGCCAGCAGCTCCGACTTTCCTTATGGCTACACCTTC.

Only one count was recorded for this clone. The CDR3 bases are TGTGCCAGCGTGAGCGGCAGCTCCTACAATGAGCAGTTCTTC. Residues: CASVSGSSYNEQFF. The rearrangement joins TRBV6-5 to TRBJ2-1; tentatively, D is TRBD2 (5 bases). The CDR3 has 14 residues. Trimming took 8 bases from V and 0 from J, leaving 11 bases between them. Germline-derived CDR1 and CDR2 are MNHEY and SVGAGI.

V and J are TRBV28 and TRBJ1-2; a possible D gene is TRBD1 (5 bases). The V end lost 7 bases, the J end lost 4 bases, and 7 bases lay between the germline ends. Germline CDR1 is MDHEN and CDR2 is SYDVKM. This CDR3 has 11 amino acids. CDR3 DNA sequence: TGTGCCAGCACGGGGGGCTATGGCTACACCTTC. Translated: CASTGGYGYTF.

The chain has TRBV5-1 and TRBJ2-7; 15 bases are a match to TRBD2. The junction had 3 bases not matched to a gene; V was cut back by 0 bases and J by 2 bases. Germline values: CDR1 SGHRS, CDR2 YFSETQ. This CDR3 is 17 amino acids long. CDR3 DNA: TGCGCCAGCAGCTTGGGGACTAGCGGGAGGGTTCCCTACGAGCAGTACTTC. Its protein is CASSLGTSGRVPYEQYF.

The rearrangement uses TRBV5-1 and TRBJ1-4, with 10 bases fitting TRBD1. Germline CDR1 SGHRS, CDR2 YFSETQ. Trimming at V came to 4 bases and at J to 8 bases, leaving 8 bases not matched to a gene. The CDR3 runs 15 residues. The CDR3 DNA is TGCGCCAGCAGCGACACGGGACAGGGGCGAGAAAAACTGTTTTTT. Its translation is CASSDTGQGREKLFF.

This clone was seen a handful of times. This chain joins TRBV13 and TRBJ1-1, with D possibly matching TRBD1 (5 bases). This CDR3 region has 16 residues. Trimming shortened V by 5 bases and J by 0 bases, and 16 bases separated the two germline ends. The V gene's germline CDR1 is PRHDT and CDR2 FYEKMQ (reference sequence). CDR3 amino acids: CASSQTLGAMNTEAFF. CDR3 DNA: TGTGCCAGCAGCCAAACTCTAGGGGCAATGAACACTGAAGCTTTCTTT.

The chain combines TRBV7-9 with TRBJ1-2; 7 bases align to TRBD1. Germline lookup yields CDR1 SEHNR and CDR2 FQNEAQ (reference sequence). V shed 3 bases, J shed 8 bases, and the junction held 9 bases outside the gene matches. The CDR3 extends over 14 amino acids. As DNA, the CDR3 is TGTGCCAGCAGCTTTGACAGGGACCTACTAGGCTACACCTTC. Its translation is CASSFDRDLLGYTF.

This rearrangement joins TRBV10-2 to TRBJ1-5; TRBD1 matches 9 bases. The ends lost 6 bases at V and 7 bases at J; junction bases unmatched: 7. The length of the CDR3 is 14 residues. Germline CDR1 and CDR2: WSHSY and SAAADI. CDR3 sequence: CASRDRGMGQPQHF. The CDR3, as DNA: TGCGCCAGCAGGGACAGGGGAATGGGACAGCCCCAGCATTTT.

The chain joins TRBV7-2 to TRBJ2-7, with D unresolved. This CDR3 has 13 residues. With 0 bases removed from V and 2 bases from J, the gap between germline ends came to 5 bases. In germline, CDR1 is SGHTA, CDR2 FQGNSA. The CDR3 is CASSLATTYEQYF. The CDR3 DNA reads TGTGCCAGCAGCTTAGCCACTACCTACGAGCAGTACTTC.

The chain is built from TRBV15 and TRBJ1-6; a possible D gene is TRBD1 (6 bases). Trimming removed 0 bases from V and 13 bases from J, with 13 bases in between. Germline-derived CDR1 and CDR2 are LNHNV and YYDKDF (reference sequence). The CDR3 is 14 residues long. In DNA, the CDR3 is TGTGCCACCAGCAGAGAACAGGGTAAAGTGCCCCTCCACTTT. It translates to CATSREQGKVPLHF.

The CDR3 sequence: CASATGTNQPQHF. CDR3 bases: TGTGCCAGCGCGACAGGGACAAATCAGCCCCAGCATTTT. The gene calls are TRBV18 and TRBJ1-5; TRBD1 matches at 7 bases. The trim removed 8 bases at V and 4 bases at J, leaving 5 bases unmatched. Germline assignment: CDR1 KGHSH and CDR2 LQKENI. The CDR3 sequence is 13 residues long.